Presented here are 7 T cell receptor beta chains from one specimen sequenced in a study of metastatic and nonmetastatic thyroid tumors. Every patient was untreated before thyroid surgery. TCRdb re-called the PCR reads via MiXCR. The sample lists under 5,500 clones, approximately 30% occurring once. The sequenced sample consisted of adjacent normal tissue. These receptors were taken from a female donor with papillary thyroid cancer or a benign thyroid nodule (not recorded which). Some clones in this sample may be carry-over from other donors' samples.

This clone is large in the sample. This sequence joins TRBV2 and TRBJ1-1; D may be TRBD1 (5 bases). The V end was cut by 9 bases, the J end by 7 bases, with 15 bases between. This CDR3 contains 12 residues. Germline-derived CDR1 and CDR2 are SNHLY and FYNNEI. As DNA, the CDR3 is TGTGCCAGTGGGGATGGCGGGGGTGAAGCTTTCTTT. It is translated as CASGDGGGEAFF.

This clone is labeled as medium-sized. The gene calls are TRBV5-5 and TRBJ1-4; D remains unclear. Germline V gene sequence: CDR1 SGHKS, CDR2 YYEKEE (reference sequence). CDR3 length equals 17 residues. V lost 3 bases and J lost 4, with 19 bases in between. The CDR3 DNA sequence: TGTGCCAGCAGCTCGACGAGTTCCGGACTCGTTAATGAAAAACTGTTTTTT. The encoded protein is CASSSTSSGLVNEKLFF.

This clone occurred a few times. This chain connects TRBV12-3 or TRBV12-4 to TRBJ2-7; TRBD2 matches 8 bases. J was trimmed by 6 bases and V by 2 bases; bases with no gene match: 6. The CDR3 contains 14 residues. The CDR3 DNA is TGTGCCAGCAGTTTAAAAGCGGGGGCATCCGAGCAGTACTTC. This sequence encodes CASSLKAGASEQYF.

This clone was picked up a small number of times. The rearrangement links TRBV6-2 or TRBV6-3 to TRBJ1-6, with a tentative D call TRBD1 (5 bases). With 4 bases removed from V and 9 bases from J, the gap between germline ends came to 25 bases. The CDR3 extends over 18 amino acids. CDR1 MNHEY and CDR2 SVGEGT come from the germline V gene. CDR3 bases: TGTGCCAGCAGTTTCGCGGCGGTCACCCGGGGGGAGGCTTCACCCCTCCACTTT. It codes for CASSFAAVTRGEASPLHF.

By share of the sample, this clone is medium-sized (0.01 to 0.1%). The chain employs TRBV6-2 or TRBV6-3 and TRBJ2-5, with 8 bases lining up with TRBD2. This CDR3 is 16 amino acids long. Germline values: CDR1 MNHEY, CDR2 SVGEGT. V lost 0 bases to trimming and J lost 9 bases; unmatched junction nucleotides: 12. CDR3 residues: CASSYSNRRGEFSQYF. Written as DNA, the CDR3 is TGTGCCAGCAGTTACTCGAATCGGCGGGGGGAGTTCTCCCAGTACTTC.

The sample holds one count of this clone. An end of the junction does not agree with germline; a read error may underlie this. V gene TRBV7-9 combines with J gene TRBJ1-5; perhaps TRBD1 as D (5 bases). From germline, CDR1 is SEHNR and CDR2 FQNEAQ (reference sequence). This CDR3 is built from 15 residues. Here the CDR3 reads CVSSLGQWGDQPQHF. The DNA of the CDR3 is TGTGTCAGCAGCTTAGGACAATGGGGCGATCAGCCCCAGCATTTT. The full variable domain, with the rest looked up from reference TRBV7-9 and TRBJ1-5, is DTGVSQNPRHKITKRGQNVTFRCDPISEHNRLYWYRQTLGQGPEFLTYFQNEAQLEKSRLLSDRFSAERPKGSFSTLEIQRTEQGDSAMYLCVSSLGQWGDQPQHFGDGTRLSIL.

To note about this clone: A read error may account for a junction end that differs from germline. This chain links TRBV6-1 with TRBJ2-1, with 13 bases aligning to TRBD2. The CDR3 is 16 residues long. Per the germline V gene, CDR1 is MNHNS and CDR2 is SASEGT. The CDR3 nucleotides read TGTGCCAACAGTGTAACAACTAGCGGGAGGGCCTATGAGCAGTTCTTC. This codes for CANSVTTSGRAYEQFF.